The entry below gives a single T cell receptor beta chain sequence along with its context. The data originate from a study of blood T cell repertoires in COVID-19. Generated by immunoSEQ multiplex PCR, the TCRdb table keeps only in-frame clones and is missing some. Counted here are roughly 200,000 clones, about 89% occurring once; the ten biggest clones make up about 6.7%. In germline, CDR1 is MNHEY, CDR2 SMNVEV (reference sequence). Trimming removed 6 bases from V and 0 bases from J, with 15 bases in between. This CDR3 has 17 residues. This receptor was identified in a man in his forties with acute or convalescent COVID-19. The specimen sequenced was peripheral blood. The chain recombines TRBV27 with TRBJ1-6; no clear D. The CDR3 region has the DNA TGTGCCAGCAGCCTTGTGCGAGGGAGCTCCTATAATTCACCCCTCCACTTT. It translates to CASSLVRGSSYNSPLHF.